This T cell receptor (beta chain) appears in the sequencing data of a study of blood T cell repertoires in COVID-19. Study as a whole: COVID-19 samples from acute and convalescent phases originated in the United States, Italy and Spain. T cells, B-cell-depleted T cells, or PBMCs supplied cDNA or gDNA.

This clone was observed a single time. Per the original methods: Estimation of nucleated cell counts was performed using reference gene primer amplification. Method: immunoSEQ multiplex PCR; TCRdb's copy keeps in-frame clones and lacks some. D and trimming come from the DNA, and the V and J calls and clone size come from that table. The sample holds 25,000 to 30,000 clones, 80% to 90% seen once. The CDR3 extends over 16 amino acids. Germline V CDR1 and CDR2: ENHRY, SYGVKD. J gave up 3 bases and V 0 bases, and 8 bases lay outside the gene matches. The TCR comes from a human donor in a cohort sampled during active COVID-19. Sequencing was done on a sample of peripheral blood. V usage is TRBV10-3 and J usage is TRBJ2-7; TRBD1 matches 7 bases. CDR3 bases: TGTGCCATCAGTGAGTCGTGGTCAGGGGGTGGCTACGAGCAGTACTTC. Amino acid sequence: CAISESWSGGGYEQYF.